One and the same sample provided the 32 T cell receptor beta chains below, sequenced in a study of T-cell reconstitution after alpha-beta-depleted transplantation in children. Researchers prepared the TCRbeta library using unique molecular identifiers, the study reports. TCRdb re-analysed the PCR reads in MiXCR, keeping a single row per CDR3 protein. The sample holds around 210,000 distinct CDR3 sequences; approximately 7% are singletons and the top ten take about 5.5%. Sequencing used PBMCs, obtained before TCRalphabeta/CD19-depleted stem cell transplant. All receptors come from a boy aged 2 to 10 with acute lymphoblastic leukemia, due to receive a stem cell transplant.

The chain is built from TRBV20-1 and TRBJ1-4, with D perhaps TRBD1 (6 bases). Germline CDR1 reads DFQATT; CDR2 reads SNEGSKA (reference sequence). The CDR3 totals 14 residues. V gave up 3 bases and J gave up 0 bases, with 8 bases separating them. This CDR3 is CSASRGSTNEKLFF. DNA of the CDR3: TGCAGTGCTAGCAGGGGTTCAACTAATGAAAAACTGTTTTTT.

This clonotype was detected a few times. The chain links TRBV10-3 to TRBJ1-1, with D possibly being TRBD1 (5 bases). In germline, CDR1 is ENHRY, CDR2 SYGVKD. The CDR3 has 16 amino acids. V was trimmed by 4 bases and J by 0 bases, leaving 15 bases between them. As DNA, the CDR3 is TGTGCCATCAGTGGACAGCCCGCGCCGCTGAACACTGAAGCTTTCTTT. Its translation is CAISGQPAPLNTEAFF.

This clonotype was seen repeatedly, ten times or more. The CDR3 here is CSARPPRGSGHNTGELFF. The DNA of the CDR3 is TGCAGTGCTAGACCGCCCAGGGGAAGTGGCCACAACACCGGGGAGCTGTTTTTT. This chain uses TRBV20-1 with TRBJ2-2, with D perhaps TRBD1 (6 bases). Trimming took 2 bases from V and 2 from J, leaving 21 bases between them. The germline V gene encodes CDR1 DFQATT and CDR2 SNEGSKA (reference sequence). CDR3 length equals 18 residues.

Ten or more counts support this clonotype. The rearrangement joins TRBV28 to TRBJ2-1; 8 bases fit TRBD2. Germline loops: CDR1 MDHEN, CDR2 SYDVKM. CDR3 length: 16 amino acids. V shed 0 bases, J shed 2 bases, and the junction held 3 bases outside the gene matches. CDR3 sequence: CASSLWAGGTYNEQFF. As DNA, the CDR3 is TGTGCCAGCAGTTTATGGGCGGGAGGTACCTACAATGAGCAGTTCTTC.

This chain links TRBV2 with TRBJ2-2, with a tentative D call TRBD2 (5 bases). Germline-derived CDR1 and CDR2 are SNHLY and FYNNEI. The CDR3 length is 14 residues. The V end was cut by 6 bases, the J end by 8 bases, with 16 bases between. The CDR3 sequence: CASRRLSGVGELFF. CDR3 nucleotide sequence: TGTGCCAGCAGAAGACTATCCGGTGTTGGGGAGCTGTTTTTT.

This clonotype was seen many times. The chain recombines TRBV10-3 with TRBJ2-7; TRBD1 aligns across 8 bases. The CDR3 totals 15 residues. The germline gives CDR1 ENHRY, CDR2 SYGVKD. Trimming removed 3 bases from V and 1 base from J; junction bases left unmatched: 5. The CDR3 sequence: CAISDGQGGSYEQYF. CDR3 coding DNA: TGTGCCATCAGTGATGGACAGGGAGGTTCCTACGAGCAGTACTTC.

This clonotype came up many times. The chain joins TRBV12-3 or TRBV12-4 to TRBJ2-3, with 7 nucleotides matching TRBD1. This CDR3 is built from 15 residues. J was trimmed by 2 bases and V by 2 bases; bases with no gene match: 4. In DNA form, the CDR3 reads TGTGCCAGCAGTTTACTACAGGGGAACACAGATACGCAGTATTTT. Its protein product is CASSLLQGNTDTQYF.

This clonotype was seen repeatedly, ten times or more. V gene TRBV12-3 or TRBV12-4 combines with J gene TRBJ1-4; D unclear. Trimming stripped 5 bases from V and 4 bases from J, with 14 bases between. CDR3 length: 15 residues. CDR3 loop: CASSPSGSHNEKLFF. The CDR3 DNA is TGTGCCAGCAGTCCGTCCGGGTCCCATAATGAAAAACTGTTTTTT.

This clonotype was observed at least ten times. The J gene is TRBJ2-4, the V gene TRBV4-3, with 9 bases that match TRBD2. Germline-derived CDR1 and CDR2 are LGHNA and YSLEER. The CDR3 runs 16 residues. V was pared by 9 bases and J by 1 base, with 10 bases of the junction left unmatched. The CDR3 here is CARPQGGGAAKNIQYF. CDR3 DNA: TGCGCCAGGCCGCAGGGCGGGGGGGCGGCCAAAAACATTCAGTACTTC.

The CDR3 DNA is TGTGCCTGGGAACGGGGGAACACCTACAATGAGCAGTTCTTC. As protein: CAWERGNTYNEQFF. The genes are TRBV30 and TRBJ2-1; a possible D gene is TRBD2 (6 bases). Germline CDR1 reads GTSNPN; CDR2 reads SVGIG (reference sequence). The CDR3 runs 14 residues. Trimming removed 5 bases at V and 2 bases at J, with 13 bases between.

This clonotype was counted at least ten times. This chain links TRBV28 with TRBJ1-2; D gene unclear. The V end was cut by 5 bases, the J end by 4 bases, with 17 bases between. This CDR3 contains 15 residues. Germline assignment: CDR1 MDHEN and CDR2 SYDVKM. In DNA, the CDR3 is TGTGCCAGCAGTCCTCCCGCCTACTCCTTCTATGGCTACACCTTC. Translation: CASSPPAYSFYGYTF.

The chain carries TRBV9 and TRBJ2-1; 7 bases fit TRBD2. V was pared by 6 bases and J by 4 bases, with 10 bases of the junction left unmatched. The CDR3 extends over 15 amino acids. Germline V gene lookup returns CDR1 SGDLS and CDR2 YYNGEE. CDR3: CASTQGGGGYNEQFF. In nucleotides, the CDR3 is TGTGCCAGCACCCAGGGTGGCGGGGGTTACAATGAGCAGTTCTTC.

This clonotype was found many times. This chain joins TRBV5-1 and TRBJ2-1; 9 bases are shared with TRBD2. This CDR3 has 15 amino acids. Germline lookup yields CDR1 SGHRS and CDR2 YFSETQ. V trimming: 5 bases; J trimming: 7 bases; junction bases outside the gene matches: 10. As DNA, the CDR3 is TGCGCCAGCAGGAGGAGTAGCGGGGGTCAAAATGAGCAGTTCTTC. Translation: CASRRSSGGQNEQFF.

This clonotype was recorded at least ten times. CDR3 nucleotides: TGTGCCAGCAGCTTATACTCGGGGGCGACAGGGGTAACAGATACGCAGTATTTT. This encodes CASSLYSGATGVTDTQYF. This rearrangement joins TRBV7-8 to TRBJ2-3; 8 positions agree with TRBD1. CDR3 length: 18 residues. The junction had 13 bases not matched to a gene; V was cut back by 2 bases and J by 3 bases. Germline V lookup: CDR1 SGHVS, CDR2 FQNEAQ. The full variable domain, its missing parts supplied by reference TRBV7-8 and TRBJ2-3, is GAGVSQSPRYKVAKRGQDVALRCDPISGHVSLFWYQQALGQGPEFLTYFQNEAQLDKSGLPSDRFFAERPEGSVSTLKIQRTQQEDSAVYLCASSLYSGATGVTDTQYFGPGTRLTVL.

V is TRBV30 and J is TRBJ2-5, with D possibly being TRBD1 (5 bases). This CDR3 contains 14 residues. Germline-derived CDR1 and CDR2 are GTSNPN and SVGIG (reference sequence). The V end lost 1 base, the J end lost 4 bases, and 13 bases lay between the germline ends. Here the CDR3 DNA reads TGTGCCTGGAGTGGAGGACAATTGTTAGAGACCCAGTACTTC. Protein product: CAWSGGQLLETQYF.

This clonotype was counted ten times or more. This chain links TRBV25-1 with TRBJ2-5, with D perhaps matching TRBD1 (5 bases). Trimming removed 4 bases at V and 3 bases at J, with 9 bases between. The CDR3 consists of 13 residues. The germline gives CDR1 MGHDK, CDR2 SYGVNS. The CDR3: CASSGGQKETQYF. CDR3 bases: TGTGCCAGCAGTGGGGGCCAGAAAGAGACCCAGTACTTC.

This clonotype was seen ten or more times. V and J are TRBV6-2 or TRBV6-3 and TRBJ2-3, with TRBD2 identical over 8 bases. V was pared by 5 bases and J by 4 bases, with 14 bases of the junction left unmatched. The CDR3 has 17 residues. Germline CDR1 and CDR2: MNHEY and SVGEGT. CDR3 residues: CASSTVLTGREADTQYF. In DNA form, the CDR3 reads TGTGCCAGCAGTACCGTGCTAACCGGGAGGGAGGCAGATACGCAGTATTTT.

The rearrangement uses TRBV20-1 and TRBJ1-5, with TRBD1 identical over 9 bases. Trimming at V came to 0 bases and at J to 1 base, leaving 7 bases not matched to a gene. The germline V gene has CDR1 DFQATT and CDR2 SNEGSKA (reference sequence). The CDR3 contains 17 residues. Here the CDR3 reads CSARDYRGQESNQPQHF. The CDR3 DNA is TGCAGTGCTAGAGATTACAGGGGGCAAGAGAGCAATCAGCCCCAGCATTTT.

This clonotype occurred many times. The V call is TRBV28, the J call TRBJ1-4, with D unresolved. The CDR3 runs to 17 residues. Trimming removed 6 bases at V and 8 bases at J, with 25 bases between. CDR1 MDHEN and CDR2 SYDVKM come from the germline V gene. CDR3 residues: CASSPNSPPGLREKLFF. Written as DNA, the CDR3 is TGTGCCAGCAGCCCAAACTCGCCCCCGGGATTAAGGGAAAAACTGTTTTTT.

In this sample, this clonotype turned up a few times. This chain connects TRBV7-2 to TRBJ2-3; a weak D match, TRBD2 (7 bases). V was shortened by 1 base and J by 3 bases, with 14 bases between the two germline ends. The CDR3 spans 16 residues. Germline V gene lookup returns CDR1 SGHTA and CDR2 FQGNSA. CDR3 nucleotides: TGTGCCAGCAGCTTAGGGAGGGGGGGGCGGACAGATACGCAGTATTTT. Protein sequence: CASSLGRGGRTDTQYF.

This clonotype was found many times. The chain links TRBV11-2 to TRBJ2-7; D ambiguous. The length of the CDR3 is 11 residues. Between the trimmed V and J ends, which lost 1 base and 3 bases, there was a span of 1 base. Germline V gene data show CDR1 as SGHAT and CDR2 as FQNNGV. The CDR3 sequence is CASSLVYEQYF. The CDR3 bases are TGTGCCAGCAGCTTAGTCTACGAGCAGTACTTC.

This clonotype was observed many times. The chain links TRBV28 to TRBJ2-6; 9 bases map to TRBD1. V trimming: 9 bases; J trimming: 1 base; junction bases outside the gene matches: 16. The CDR3 sequence is 19 residues long. Germline CDR1 MDHEN, CDR2 SYDVKM. In DNA, the CDR3 is TGTGCCAGTCACGGGGGGACAGGGTCTCACCCGTCTGGGGCCAACGTCCTGACTTTC. It translates to CASHGGTGSHPSGANVLTF.

This clonotype was counted many times. The chain employs TRBV12-3 or TRBV12-4 and TRBJ2-7, with D possibly called TRBD1 or TRBD2 (5 bases each). Trimming took 2 bases from V and 2 from J, leaving 13 bases between them. This CDR3 has 15 amino acids. The CDR3 DNA reads as TGTGCCAGCAGTTTATCGGTCGGGGCCGCCTACGAGCAGTACTTC. The encoded protein is CASSLSVGAAYEQYF.

The J gene is TRBJ2-4, the V gene TRBV4-1; D remains ambiguous. CDR1 is MGHRA, CDR2 YSYEKL, per germline. The CDR3 covers 17 residues. Trimming shortened V by 1 base and J by 3 bases, and 16 bases separated the two germline ends. CDR3 in DNA: TGCGCCAGCAGCCAAGTTTTCAGCAATAGGAACAAAAACATTCAGTACTTC. Its protein product is CASSQVFSNRNKNIQYF.

This clonotype was detected many times. This CDR3 is CASSRTGGKNEQFF. In DNA form, the CDR3 reads TGTGCCAGCAGTAGGACAGGGGGAAAAAATGAGCAGTTCTTC. The chain is built from TRBV12-3 or TRBV12-4 and TRBJ2-1; 10 bases are shared with TRBD1. The CDR3 sequence is 14 residues long. The ends lost 5 bases at V and 7 bases at J; junction bases unmatched: 5.

CDR3 sequence: CASSFTQGPGEKLFF. CDR3 sequence (DNA): TGTGCCAGCAGCTTCACACAGGGGCCGGGTGAAAAACTGTTTTTT. The genes are TRBV7-6 and TRBJ1-4; 7 positions match TRBD1. The trim removed 3 bases at V and 7 bases at J, leaving 8 bases unmatched. This CDR3 comprises 15 residues. The germline V gene encodes CDR1 SGHVS and CDR2 FNYEAQ.

V usage is TRBV28 and J usage is TRBJ2-7; 9 positions agree with TRBD1. The V gene's germline CDR1 is MDHEN and CDR2 SYDVKM. The CDR3 has 14 residues. Losses at the gene ends were 7 bases for V and 2 bases for J; bases not matched to a gene: 6. CDR3 region: CASTTGQGPYEQYF. CDR3 nucleotides: TGTGCCAGCACAACGGGACAGGGCCCCTACGAGCAGTACTTC.

V and J are TRBV4-2 and TRBJ2-3, with 9 bases fitting TRBD1. CDR3 length equals 12 residues. J was trimmed by 13 bases and V by 4 bases; bases with no gene match: 6. Germline values: CDR1 LGHNA, CDR2 YNFKEQ. The CDR3 reads CASSPGTGREYF. CDR3 DNA sequence: TGTGCCAGCAGCCCCGGGACAGGGAGGGAGTATTTT.

This clonotype was observed a handful of times. The V call is TRBV7-9, the J call TRBJ2-7; 7 bases line up with TRBD1. The CDR3 runs to 15 residues. Per the germline V gene, CDR1 is SEHNR and CDR2 is FQNEAQ (reference sequence). Unmatched junction bases numbered 8, after V lost 5 bases and J lost 1 base. The CDR3 sequence is CASSPGRGQSYEQYF. CDR3 DNA sequence: TGTGCCAGCAGCCCCGGTAGGGGGCAGTCCTACGAGCAGTACTTC.

This clonotype appeared a few times. V is TRBV11-1 and J is TRBJ1-2; D gene uncertain. The V gene lost 0 bases and the J gene lost 1 base, with 30 bases spanning the gap. Germline CDR1 and CDR2: SGHAT and FQDESV (reference sequence). CDR3 length: 22 amino acids. The CDR3 protein is CASSLADSAPSETIPFNYGYTF. In DNA, the CDR3 is TGTGCCAGCAGCTTAGCCGATAGTGCCCCCTCGGAAACTATCCCCTTTAACTATGGCTACACCTTC.

Ten or more counts support this clonotype. The V gene is TRBV6-5, the J gene TRBJ1-2; tentative D call: TRBD1 (6 bases). Germline values: CDR1 MNHEY, CDR2 SVGAGI. V was shortened by 4 bases and J by 0 bases, with 12 bases between the two germline ends. The CDR3 is made up of 15 amino acids. The CDR3 region is CASSSRTASNYGYTF. The DNA of the CDR3 is TGTGCCAGCAGTTCACGGACAGCTTCTAACTATGGCTACACCTTC.

This clonotype was counted many times. The CDR3 loop is CASSRAGGDGYTF. CDR3 nucleotides: TGTGCCAGCAGCCGGGCCGGGGGTGATGGCTACACCTTC. This sequence joins TRBV3-1 and TRBJ1-2; D perhaps matches TRBD1 (5 bases). Germline-derived CDR1 and CDR2 are LGHDT and YNNKEL (reference sequence). Deletions cut 4 bases from V and 6 bases from J, with 12 bases between. CDR3 length equals 13 residues.